The clone carrying this T cell receptor (beta chain) was detected many times. What it recognizes is unknown. Unique molecular identifiers were used in preparing the TCRbeta library. One entry per CDR3 protein results from TCRdb running MiXCR on the PCR reads. In the table there are tens of thousands of distinct CDR3 sequences, roughly 4.9% of which are singletons. In germline, CDR1 is SGHRS, CDR2 YFSETQ. V was pared by 0 bases and J by 2 bases, with 5 bases between. The CDR3 is 13 residues long. These data belong to a study of T-cell reconstitution after alpha-beta-depleted transplantation in children. Overall study results and limits: Most T-cell counts and diversity one year after the transplant came from T cells that were newly produced.

The sequenced sample was PBMCs, mostly from graft donor cells, obtained 180 days after TCRalphabeta/CD19-depleted stem cell transplant. The chain couples TRBV5-1 to TRBJ2-5; D is uncertain. The sequence was collected from a boy younger than two who had a stem cell transplant for acute myeloid leukemia, so the T cells may come from the graft donor. For the CDR3, the DNA is TGCGCCAGCAGCTTGGAACAGCAAGAGACCCAGTACTTC. Translation: CASSLEQQETQYF.